Listed below are T cell receptor beta chains from one sample, sequenced in a study of T-cell reconstitution after alpha-beta-depleted transplantation in children. Via MiXCR, TCRdb re-called the PCR reads, giving one row per CDR3 protein. The data contain over 150,000 distinct CDR3 sequences, approximately 7% of them singletons. The sequenced sample was PBMCs, obtained before TCRalphabeta/CD19-depleted stem cell transplant. The source is a boy aged 2 to 9 with acute lymphoblastic leukemia, due to receive a stem cell transplant. Both conserved end residues are part of each CDR3. Each record gives: CDR3 length, V gene, J gene, clone size, D gene, CDR3 protein, CDR3 DNA. The D gene is left open where the match is weak. Expanded clones are given a class, and other clones once, few, many or no size at all.

length: 18; V: TRBV6-2/TRBV6-3; J: TRBJ2-7; size: many; D: TRBD2; CDR3: CASSYLLAGGPTHYEQYF; DNA: TGTGCCAGCAGTTACCTACTAGCGGGAGGGCCGACCCACTACGAGCAGTACTTC
length: 15; V: TRBV12-3/TRBV12-4; J: TRBJ2-5; size: many; D: -; CDR3: CASRGTYIGKETQYF; DNA: TGTGCCAGCAGAGGGACCTATATAGGAAAGGAGACCCAGTACTTC
length: 14; V: TRBV2; J: TRBJ2-1; size: many; D: -; CDR3: CASTPSSSYNEQFF; DNA: TGTGCCAGCACGCCTAGCAGTTCCTACAATGAGCAGTTCTTC
length: 12; V: TRBV27; J: TRBJ2-1; size: few; D: -; CDR3: CASSPQGKEQFF; DNA: TGTGCCAGCAGCCCTCAGGGGAAGGAGCAGTTCTTC
length: 9; V: TRBV28; J: TRBJ1-5; size: many; D: -; CDR3: CASSSPQHF; DNA: TGTGCCAGCAGTTCGCCCCAGCATTTT
length: 15; V: TRBV5-1; J: TRBJ1-3; size: few; D: -; CDR3: CASSFSGIGGNTIYF; DNA: TGCGCCAGCAGCTTTTCTGGTATCGGAGGAAACACCATATATTTT
length: 15; V: TRBV4-3; J: TRBJ1-6; size: many; D: -; CDR3: CASSQVDGGVSPLHF; DNA: TGCGCCAGCAGCCAAGTAGACGGGGGAGTTTCACCCCTCCACTTT
length: 15; V: TRBV11-2; J: TRBJ2-1; size: -; D: -; CDR3: CASSHMGPLNNEQFF; DNA: TGTGCCAGCAGCCATATGGGACCCTTGAACAATGAGCAGTTCTTC
length: 15; V: TRBV5-1; J: TRBJ2-2; size: many; D: -; CDR3: CASSDRATSAGELFF; DNA: TGCGCCAGCAGCGACCGGGCTACGAGTGCGGGGGAGCTGTTTTTT
length: 12; V: TRBV28; J: TRBJ2-2; size: many; D: TRBD2; CDR3: CASASGAGELFF; DNA: TGTGCCAGTGCTAGCGGGGCCGGGGAGCTGTTTTTT
length: 16; V: TRBV12-3/TRBV12-4; J: TRBJ2-5; size: few; D: -; CDR3: CASSLGAAPGQETQYF; DNA: TGTGCCAGCAGTTTAGGAGCAGCCCCGGGGCAAGAGACCCAGTACTTC
length: 15; V: TRBV7-2; J: TRBJ2-3; size: many; D: -; CDR3: CASSSSWDPTDTQYF; DNA: TGTGCCAGCAGCTCCTCATGGGACCCCACAGATACGCAGTATTTT
length: 16; V: TRBV6-2/TRBV6-3; J: TRBJ2-1; size: many; D: TRBD2; CDR3: CASSYSHRDYPNEQFF; DNA: TGTGCCAGCAGTTACAGCCACCGGGACTATCCCAATGAGCAGTTCTTC
length: 18; V: TRBV12-3/TRBV12-4; J: TRBJ2-6; size: many; D: TRBD1; CDR3: CASSLGGQMGSGANVLTF; DNA: TGTGCCAGCAGTTTAGGGGGACAGATGGGTTCCGGGGCCAACGTCCTGACTTTC
length: 14; V: TRBV7-9; J: TRBJ1-2; size: many; D: TRBD1; CDR3: CASSSGTTGRGYTF; DNA: TGTGCCAGCAGCTCCGGGACGACAGGGCGGGGCTACACCTTC
length: 15; V: TRBV28; J: TRBJ2-1; size: few; D: -; CDR3: CASSPTWTPINEQFF; DNA: TGTGCCAGCAGTCCCACTTGGACACCGATCAATGAGCAGTTCTTC
length: 15; V: TRBV11-2; J: TRBJ2-3; size: once; D: -; CDR3: CAIPLRGAGTDTQYF; DNA: TGTGCCATCCCCCTCCGGGGGGCGGGCACAGATACGCAGTATTTT
length: 12; V: TRBV21-1; J: TRBJ2-5; size: -; D: -; CDR3: CASVGESETQYF; DNA: TGTGCCAGCGTGGGGGAATCGGAGACCCAGTACTTC
length: 13; V: TRBV29-1; J: TRBJ2-7; size: many; D: -; CDR3: CSVRTGESYEQYF; DNA: TGCAGCGTTAGGACCGGGGAATCCTACGAGCAGTACTTC
length: 12; V: TRBV5-6; J: TRBJ2-7; size: many; D: -; CDR3: CASSLSSREQYF; DNA: TGTGCCAGCAGCTTGTCTTCCCGGGAGCAGTACTTC
length: 13; V: TRBV14; J: TRBJ2-1; size: -; D: -; CDR3: CASSQGPVVAQFF; DNA: TGTGCCAGCAGCCAAGGACCAGTAGTAGCTCAGTTCTTC
length: 16; V: TRBV7-9; J: TRBJ2-5; size: -; D: -; CDR3: CASSPAIGGLQETQYF; DNA: TGTGCCAGCAGCCCGGCTATCGGGGGCCTCCAAGAGACCCAGTACTTC
length: 15; V: TRBV5-1; J: TRBJ1-1; size: many; D: TRBD1; CDR3: CASSPSGTVGTEAFF; DNA: TGCGCCAGCAGCCCTTCCGGGACAGTGGGCACTGAAGCTTTCTTT
length: 13; V: TRBV20-1; J: TRBJ1-1; size: few; D: -; CDR3: CSASLGGNTEAFF; DNA: TGCAGTGCTAGCCTAGGGGGGAACACTGAAGCTTTCTTT
length: 14; V: TRBV18; J: TRBJ1-6; size: many; D: -; CDR3: CASSRDRLNSPLHF; DNA: TGTGCCAGCTCACGGGACCGTTTGAATTCACCCCTCCACTTT
length: 15; V: TRBV10-3; J: TRBJ2-2; size: many; D: -; CDR3: CATWTSGDYTGELFF; DNA: TGTGCCACCTGGACGAGCGGAGATTACACCGGGGAGCTGTTTTTT
length: 16; V: TRBV4-3; J: TRBJ2-1; size: many; D: TRBD2; CDR3: CASSQTGLAGVYEQFF; DNA: TGCGCCAGCAGCCAAACCGGACTAGCGGGAGTATATGAGCAGTTCTTC